These T cell receptor beta chains were read from a single sample in a study of blood T cell repertoires in COVID-19. Generated by immunoSEQ multiplex PCR, the TCRdb table keeps only in-frame clones and is missing some. In the table there are about 190,000 clones, 83% of which are singletons. Material for sequencing was peripheral blood. Receptors were obtained from a middle-aged woman with acute or convalescent COVID-19. CDR3s include the opening cysteine and the closing phenylalanine or tryptophan. A D gene is named only where the DNA matches it firmly. Clone sizes are given selectively: once, few, many, or a class where the clone is expanded.

clone_size j_call d_call v_call cdr3_nt cdr3_aa
NA TRBJ1-6 TRBD1 TRBV3-1/TRBV3-2 TGTGCCAGCAGCCAAGTCACAGGGGCCAATTCACCCCTCCACTTT CASSQVTGANSPLHF
NA TRBJ1-2 NA TRBV6-5 TGTGCCAGCACGGAGGGGAACTATGGCTACACCTTC CASTEGNYGYTF
once TRBJ1-2 TRBD1 TRBV7-2 TGTGCCAGCAGCGGACAGGGGATTAACTATGGCTACACCTTC CASSGQGINYGYTF
NA TRBJ2-1 TRBD2 TRBV5-1 TGCGCCAGCAGCACAAGCCCTAGCGGGGAGAACAATGAGCAGTTCTTC CASSTSPSGENNEQFF
NA TRBJ2-5 NA TRBV9 TGTGCCAGCAGCGTAGATGTCGGTGAAGAGACCCAGTACTTC CASSVDVGEETQYF
NA TRBJ1-1 NA TRBV10-3 TGTGCCATCAGTGAGCAGGAGGCTAACTTGGACACTGAAGCTTTCTTT CAISEQEANLDTEAFF
NA TRBJ1-1 NA TRBV19 TGTGCCAGTAGTTCATCAGGGTACTGGGACACTGAAGCTTTCTTT CASSSSGYWDTEAFF
NA TRBJ1-6 NA TRBV7-9 TGTGCCAGCAGCAACCCACCGGGACAATTTAGCTCCTATAATTCACCCCTCCACTTT CASSNPPGQFSSYNSPLHF
few TRBJ2-7 NA TRBV5-1 TGCGCCAGCAGCTTGGTGGACAGAGTCTACGAGCAGTACTTC CASSLVDRVYEQYF
NA TRBJ2-3 TRBD2 TRBV19 TGTGCCAGTAGTATACTAGCGGGAGGGGTAGATACGCAGTATTTT CASSILAGGVDTQYF
NA TRBJ1-2 NA TRBV5-1 TGCGCCAGCAGCTTGGAGAGCACTAACTATGGCTACACCTTC CASSLESTNYGYTF
NA TRBJ2-1 TRBD2 TRBV28 TGTGCCAGCACTAAACTTAGCGGGAGCTCCTACAATGAGCAGTTCTTC CASTKLSGSSYNEQFF
NA TRBJ1-4 NA TRBV6-5 TGTGCCAGCAGATCGGGGGGGCAAAGCAATGAAAAACTGTTTTTT CASRSGGQSNEKLFF
NA TRBJ1-1 NA TRBV19 TGTGCCAGTAGTATTGACTCGGGTTTGGGTCTAATGAACACTGAAGCTTTCTTT CASSIDSGLGLMNTEAFF
NA TRBJ1-1 NA TRBV7-8 TGTGCCAGCAGCGCAAGACGGGAGAACACTGAAGCTTTCTTT CASSARRENTEAFF
once TRBJ2-1 TRBD2 TRBV3-1/TRBV3-2 TGTGCCAGCAGACCCTACGCCCCTAGCGGACACATATCCTACAATGAGCAGTTCTTC CASRPYAPSGHISYNEQFF
once TRBJ2-7 NA TRBV7-9 TGTGCCAGCAGCTTAGGGGGCCGATACGAGCAGTACTTC CASSLGGRYEQYF
NA TRBJ1-4 NA TRBV7-3 TGTGCCAGCAGCTTAAATGGGGCGGAGGGTGAAAAACTGTTTTTT CASSLNGAEGEKLFF
NA TRBJ2-7 NA TRBV24-1 TGTGCCACCAGTGATTTGCAGGGATACGAGCAGTACTTC CATSDLQGYEQYF
NA TRBJ2-7 TRBD1 TRBV2 TGTGCCAGCAGGCGGCAGGGGGTCACCTACGAGCAGTACTTC CASRRQGVTYEQYF
once TRBJ1-4 NA TRBV7-8 TGTGCCAGCAGCTTAGGAGCTAAACAGAGGGAACTGTTTTTT CASSLGAKQRELFF
NA TRBJ1-1 NA TRBV24-1 TGTGCCACCAGTGATTTGCAGGTGCAGAACACTGAAGCTTTCTTT CATSDLQVQNTEAFF
NA TRBJ2-7 TRBD2 TRBV7-8 TGTGCCAGCAGCTGGGGGGGAGGGCCCCCCTACGAGCAGTACTTC CASSWGGGPPYEQYF
NA TRBJ1-6 NA TRBV28 TGTGCCAGCAGTTTGGCAGGGGATGTGCGGGATTCACCCCTCCACTTT CASSLAGDVRDSPLHF
NA TRBJ1-1 NA TRBV7-9 TGTGCCAGCAGCTTACTCGGGGTGGGCACTGAAGCTTTCTTT CASSLLGVGTEAFF
NA TRBJ2-7 TRBD1 TRBV28 TGTGCCAGCGGGCGACAGGGGGTCTACGAGCAGTACTTC CASGRQGVYEQYF
few TRBJ1-2 NA TRBV5-1 TGCGCCAGCAGCCCGGACACCATCTATGGCTACACCTTC CASSPDTIYGYTF
NA TRBJ2-3 TRBD1 TRBV7-2 TGTGCCAGCAGCTTAGCATGGGGACAGGGGAAGGCAGATACGCAGTATTTT CASSLAWGQGKADTQYF
NA TRBJ2-1 NA TRBV6-5 TGTGCCGTTGGGCCTCCTTACAATGAGCAGTTCTTC CAVGPPYNEQFF
NA TRBJ2-3 TRBD1 TRBV5-1 TGCGCCAGCAGCCTCGGGACAGGGGGTAGGACAGATACGCAGTATTTT CASSLGTGGRTDTQYF
NA TRBJ1-3 NA TRBV28 TGTGCCAGCAGTGGAGGACTCTCTGGAAACACCATATATTTT CASSGGLSGNTIYF
NA TRBJ2-2 TRBD1 TRBV27 TGTGCCAGCAGTGTCAGGGGGCTTGGGGCCGGGGAGCTGTTTTTT CASSVRGLGAGELFF
once TRBJ2-5 TRBD2 TRBV11-2 TGTGCCAGCAGCTTAGATAGCGGCGGGGGGCCCCAAGAGACCCAGTACTTC CASSLDSGGGPQETQYF